Presented here are 18 T cell receptor beta chains from one specimen sequenced in a study of blood T cell repertoires in COVID-19 (dated by TCRdb to about 2020). To prepare the library, the immunoSEQ multiplex PCR assay was applied. TCRdb carries this immuneACCESS record with in-frame sequences only. Its versions omit some clonotypes, under half of them owing to an unresolved V gene in the studies checked, with the rest unexplained. For this sample there are 250,000 or so clones; 88% appear just once. 3.1% of the sample rests with the top ten. The material sequenced was PBMCs or T cells enriched from blood (not recorded which). The receptors stem from a woman aged 35 to 49 who had been exposed to COVID-19.

The chain links TRBV11-3 to TRBJ2-2, with 9 bases aligning to TRBD1. The CDR3 is 15 residues long. With V trimmed by 5 bases and J by 7 bases, 8 bases remained unmatched. Germline lookup yields CDR1 SGHNT and CDR2 YENEEA. CDR3 coding DNA: TGTGCCAGCAGCCTCACACAGGGGGCGGGCGGGGAGCTGTTTTTT. It translates to CASSLTQGAGGELFF.

The chain links TRBV30 to TRBJ1-1; D unresolved. CDR3 length: 19 residues. The ends were cut back, 2 bases at V and 9 bases at J, with 34 bases in the middle. The V gene's germline CDR1 is GTSNPN and CDR2 SVGIG (reference sequence). The CDR3 nucleotides are TGTGCCTGGAGTTTGAGAAGCCCGAACTTTCGGAGGACTACCGGGAAAGCTTTCTTT. This codes for CAWSLRSPNFRRTTGKAFF.

The genes are TRBV4-3 and TRBJ2-2; 10 positions match TRBD1. CDR3 length: 19 residues. Germline values: CDR1 LGHNA, CDR2 YSLEER. The junction had 8 bases not matched to a gene; V was cut back by 0 bases and J by 1 base. The CDR3 coding sequence is TGCGCCAGCAGCCAAGAGCCGGGGACAGGGGCATTGAACACCGGGGAGCTGTTTTTT. Protein product: CASSQEPGTGALNTGELFF.

The CDR3 here is CASSFQGSPDTGELFF. CDR3 DNA sequence: TGTGCCAGCAGCTTCCAGGGGAGTCCGGACACCGGGGAGCTGTTTTTT. The chain combines TRBV9 with TRBJ2-2, with D tentatively TRBD1 (6 bases). The CDR3 has 16 residues. In germline, CDR1 is SGDLS, CDR2 YYNGEE. Trimming removed 4 bases from V and 3 bases from J, with 16 bases in between.

The V call is TRBV4-1, the J call TRBJ2-3; a weak D match, TRBD1 (6 bases). Trimming took off 3 bases at V and 2 bases at J, with 15 bases between the two ends. The CDR3 has 16 residues. The germline gives CDR1 MGHRA, CDR2 YSYEKL. In DNA, the CDR3 is TGCGCCAGCAGCCAGCAGGGGAGCTACTACACAGATACGCAGTATTTT. This encodes CASSQQGSYYTDTQYF.

The sample holds one count of this clone. In DNA, the CDR3 is TGTGCCAGCAGCGTGACAGGTCTAACGGTGGGAGCTTTCTTT. It encodes CASSVTGLTVGAFF. The chain uses TRBV5-4 and TRBJ1-1; possible D gene TRBD1, 6 bases. The germline V and J ends were trimmed by 4 bases and 10 bases, with 20 bases remaining between them. In germline, CDR1 is SGHNT, CDR2 YYREEE (reference sequence). This CDR3 contains 14 residues.

This clone was observed once. The chain couples TRBV7-2 to TRBJ1-1; D call uncertain. Germline V gene data show CDR1 as SGHTA and CDR2 as FQGNSA. V gave up 1 base and J gave up 5 bases, with 17 bases separating them. The CDR3 extends over 16 amino acids. The DNA for the CDR3 is TGTGCCAGCAGCTTAGATCTTTTGTGGCAGCGGACTGAAGCTTTCTTT. Amino acid sequence: CASSLDLLWQRTEAFF.

The V call is TRBV7-2, the J call TRBJ2-5; 7 bases map to TRBD2. CDR1 and CDR2 (germline): SGHTA, FQGNSA. The CDR3 length is 14 residues. V lost 3 bases, J lost 3 bases, and 4 bases stayed unmatched. CDR3 sequence reads: CASSFSGREETQYF. CDR3 bases: TGTGCCAGCAGCTTTTCAGGGAGGGAAGAGACCCAGTACTTC.

The chain has TRBV7-2 and TRBJ2-1, with D unclear. The CDR3 sequence is 13 residues long. V lost 4 bases to trimming and J lost 6 bases, with 10 bases between them. Germline V CDR1 and CDR2: SGHTA, FQGNSA. CDR3 loop: CASSWVATNEQFF. CDR3 sequence (DNA): TGTGCCAGCAGCTGGGTAGCCACCAATGAGCAGTTCTTC.

On this clone itself: The same CDR3 also results from other DNA sequences found in this sample. This sequence joins TRBV2 and TRBJ2-1; 8 nucleotides match TRBD2. The V gene's germline CDR1 is SNHLY and CDR2 FYNNEI. This CDR3 has 15 amino acids. V shed 4 bases, J shed 1 base, and the junction held 3 bases outside the gene matches. The CDR3 here is CASSAAGGSYNEQFF. For the CDR3, the DNA is TGTGCCAGCAGTGCGGCGGGAGGATCCTACAATGAGCAGTTCTTC. Together with reference TRBV2 and TRBJ2-1, the CDR3 gives the full variable domain: EPEVTQTPSHQVTQMGQEVILRCVPISNHLYFYWYRQILGQKVEFLVSFYNNEISEKSEIFDDQFSVERPDGSNFTLKIRSTKLEDSAMYFCASSAAGGSYNEQFFGPGTRLTVL.

The rearrangement joins TRBV6-5 to TRBJ1-2, with D tentatively TRBD1 (6 bases). Trimming left V 4 bases short and J 0 bases short, with 9 bases between. Germline V gene sequence: CDR1 MNHEY, CDR2 SVGAGI. This CDR3 spans 14 amino acids. The CDR3 sequence: CASSLDSSNYGYTF. DNA of the CDR3: TGTGCCAGCAGTTTGGACAGTTCTAACTATGGCTACACCTTC.

The chain has TRBV7-8 and TRBJ1-6; 7 bases line up with TRBD1. Losses at the gene ends were 3 bases for V and 7 bases for J; bases not matched to a gene: 15. The CDR3 totals 18 residues. Germline V gene data show CDR1 as SGHVS and CDR2 as FQNEAQ. CDR3 residues: CASSFLNFGTAKNSPLHF. The CDR3 DNA follows: TGTGCCAGCAGCTTCCTAAATTTTGGGACAGCTAAAAATTCACCCCTCCACTTT.

The genes are TRBV6-4 and TRBJ2-6; TRBD2 agrees at 8 bases. Germline CDR1 reads MRHNA; CDR2 reads SNTAGT. This CDR3 comprises 17 residues. V lost 4 bases to trimming and J lost 0 bases; unmatched junction nucleotides: 5. The CDR3 coding sequence is TGTGCCAGCAGTGCCGGGGGGGGAGGCTCTGGGGCCAACGTCCTGACTTTC. Translating it yields CASSAGGGGSGANVLTF.

The chain carries TRBV6-6 and TRBJ2-1, with D possibly TRBD2 on 6 matching bases. This CDR3 has 15 residues. The V end was cut by 0 bases, the J end by 2 bases, with 8 bases between. Germline CDR1 reads MNHNY; CDR2 reads SVGAGI (reference sequence). CDR3 loop: CASSYSRGPYNEQFF. The DNA of the CDR3 is TGTGCCAGCAGTTACTCGCGGGGACCCTACAATGAGCAGTTCTTC.

The chain joins TRBV7-2 to TRBJ2-7; a weak D match, TRBD1 (6 bases). V lost 1 base, J lost 5 bases, and 12 bases lay in between. Germline V gene data show CDR1 as SGHTA and CDR2 as FQGNSA. This CDR3 region has 14 residues. CDR3 residues: CASSLVQGGNEQYF. The CDR3 nucleotides read TGTGCCAGCAGCTTAGTACAGGGTGGGAACGAGCAGTACTTC.

V is TRBV7-9 and J is TRBJ2-5; no clear D gene. V lost 6 bases and J lost 3, with 8 bases in between. CDR1 and CDR2 (germline): SEHNR, FQNEAQ (reference sequence). The CDR3 consists of 12 residues. CDR3 in amino acids: CASRRVEETQYF. CDR3 DNA sequence: TGTGCCAGCAGACGCGTCGAAGAGACCCAGTACTTC.

The chain couples TRBV13 to TRBJ1-4, with D perhaps TRBD1 (5 bases). With 2 bases removed from V and 7 bases from J, the gap between germline ends came to 5 bases. Germline V lookup: CDR1 PRHDT, CDR2 FYEKMQ (reference sequence). CDR3 length: 12 residues. The DNA of the CDR3 is TGTGCCAGCAGCTTACAGGGTGAAAAACTGTTTTTT. As protein: CASSLQGEKLFF.

This chain joins TRBV19 and TRBJ2-1, with unresolved D. Per the germline V gene, CDR1 is LNHDA and CDR2 is SQIVND (reference sequence). This CDR3 comprises 17 residues. The V end was cut by 0 bases, the J end by 0 bases, with 12 bases between. Here the CDR3 DNA reads TGTGCCAGTAGTATAGAACGAGCGCCGAGCTCCTACAATGAGCAGTTCTTC. This codes for CASSIERAPSSYNEQFF.